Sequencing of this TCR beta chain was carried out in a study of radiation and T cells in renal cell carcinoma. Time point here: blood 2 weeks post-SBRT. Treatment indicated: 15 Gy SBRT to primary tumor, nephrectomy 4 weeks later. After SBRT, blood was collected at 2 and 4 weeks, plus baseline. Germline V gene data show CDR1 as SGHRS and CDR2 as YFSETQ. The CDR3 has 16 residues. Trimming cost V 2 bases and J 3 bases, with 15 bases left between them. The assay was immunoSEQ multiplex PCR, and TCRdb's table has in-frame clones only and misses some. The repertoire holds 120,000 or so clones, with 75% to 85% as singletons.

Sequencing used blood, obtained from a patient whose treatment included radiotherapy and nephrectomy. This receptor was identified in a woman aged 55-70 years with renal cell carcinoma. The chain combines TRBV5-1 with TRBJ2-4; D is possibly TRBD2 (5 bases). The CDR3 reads CASSLGGIRDKNIQYF. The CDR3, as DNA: TGCGCCAGCAGCTTAGGAGGTATTCGTGACAAAAACATTCAGTACTTC.